This entry lists 17 T cell receptor beta chains sequenced from one sample in a study of blood T cell repertoires in COVID-19. Sequenced by immunoSEQ multiplex PCR; TCRdb stores in-frame clones only, minus some. The data hold roughly 140,000 clones, with roughly 88% observed a single time. The sample was peripheral blood. The receptor set was obtained from a woman between 50 and 59 years old with acute or convalescent COVID-19.

Only a few counts were recorded for this clone. The chain recombines TRBV12-3 or TRBV12-4 with TRBJ1-5; D not resolved. Trimming shortened V by 0 bases and J by 6 bases, and 6 bases separated the two germline ends. CDR3 length: 13 residues. CDR3 nucleotide sequence: TGTGCCAGCAGTTTAGCCCTAGGTCAGCCCCAGCATTTT. Its protein product is CASSLALGQPQHF.

This clone has just a few counts. V and J are TRBV19 and TRBJ1-3; D unclear. The CDR3 sequence is 13 residues long. CDR1 and CDR2 from the germline V gene are LNHDA and SQIVND (reference sequence). V lost 6 bases and J 5 bases, leaving 11 bases between the germline ends. The DNA of the CDR3 is TGTGCCAGTAGCCAGGAATTGAGAAACACCATATATTTT. Amino acid sequence: CASSQELRNTIYF.

As regards this clone: Other DNA sequences from this sample encode an identical CDR3 as well. V usage is TRBV7-3 and J usage is TRBJ1-1; D uncertain. CDR3 length: 13 amino acids. Germline CDR1 and CDR2: SGHTA and FQGTGA. The V and J ends lost 5 bases and 0 bases respectively, with 7 bases between them. As DNA, the CDR3 is TGTGCCAGCAGCCCGGGGATGAACACTGAAGCTTTCTTT. This encodes CASSPGMNTEAFF.

This rearrangement joins TRBV5-1 to TRBJ1-5; perhaps TRBD1 as D (5 bases). V lost 0 bases to trimming and J lost 8 bases, with 9 bases between them. The CDR3 extends over 13 amino acids. Germline V gives CDR1 SGHRS, CDR2 YFSETQ. As DNA, the CDR3 is TGCGCCAGCAGCTTGGCCCCGGGGGAGCCCCAGCATTTT. Its protein is CASSLAPGEPQHF.

This clone was seen only a few times. This sequence joins TRBV11-2 and TRBJ1-6; perhaps TRBD1 as D (5 bases). The length of the CDR3 is 14 residues. V dropped 5 bases and J dropped 9 bases, with 14 bases sitting between them. The germline CDR1 and CDR2 sequences are SGHAT and FQNNGV. In nucleotides, the CDR3 is TGTGCCAGCAGCCGTGACAGCGAGGTTTCACCCCTCCACTTT. It specifies CASSRDSEVSPLHF.

This clone was seen only once. The chain couples TRBV28 to TRBJ1-5, with TRBD1 matching 8 bases. Germline V CDR1 and CDR2: MDHEN, SYDVKM. V trimming: 8 bases; J trimming: 0 bases; junction bases outside the gene matches: 9. This CDR3 spans 16 amino acids. Written as DNA, the CDR3 is TGTGCCAGCCGTCCTCGGGACAGGTATAGCAATCAGCCCCAGCATTTT. Residues: CASRPRDRYSNQPQHF.

This clone appeared a few times. The chain couples TRBV7-3 to TRBJ2-7; 11 positions agree with TRBD2. Germline values: CDR1 SGHTA, CDR2 FQGTGA. This CDR3 spans 14 amino acids. J gave up 4 bases and V 5 bases, and 4 bases lay outside the gene matches. The CDR3 spells CASSTSGSSYEQYF. The CDR3 nucleotides read TGTGCCAGCAGCACTAGCGGGAGTTCTTACGAGCAGTACTTC.

This clone was seen only once. The chain uses TRBV19 and TRBJ2-3, with 8 bases identical to TRBD1. The ends lost 3 bases at V and 5 bases at J; junction bases unmatched: 4. Per the germline V gene, CDR1 is LNHDA and CDR2 is SQIVND (reference sequence). This CDR3 spans 14 amino acids. The CDR3 is CASSIPGGVDTQYF. DNA of the CDR3: TGTGCCAGTAGTATTCCAGGGGGCGTAGATACGCAGTATTTT.

This clone was observed a single time. V and J are TRBV29-1 and TRBJ2-7, with unresolved D. V lost 3 bases, J lost 0 bases, and 9 bases lay in between. The CDR3 is made up of 13 amino acids. Germline V CDR1 and CDR2: SQVTM, ANQGSEA. CDR3 amino acids: CSVDGVSSYEQYF. The CDR3 DNA reads as TGCAGCGTTGATGGAGTGAGCTCCTACGAGCAGTACTTC.

The chain joins TRBV12-5 to TRBJ2-2, with 9 bases aligning to TRBD1. The CDR3 contains 17 residues. V was clipped by 1 base and J by 0 bases; unmatched bases: 3. CDR1 LGHNT and CDR2 FRNRAP come from the germline V gene. The CDR3 loop is CASGLAWDRANTGELFF. CDR3 coding DNA: TGTGCTAGTGGTTTGGCTTGGGACAGGGCGAACACCGGGGAGCTGTTTTTT.

The gene calls are TRBV27 and TRBJ2-3; 9 positions agree with TRBD1. This CDR3 is 15 amino acids long. V lost 2 bases to trimming and J lost 3 bases; unmatched junction nucleotides: 3. Germline CDR1 and CDR2: MNHEY and SMNVEV (reference sequence). CDR3 amino acids: CASSLGDRATDTQYF. CDR3 coding DNA: TGTGCCAGCAGTTTAGGGGACAGGGCAACAGATACGCAGTATTTT.

This sequence joins TRBV7-2 and TRBJ1-1; D call uncertain. The germline V and J ends were trimmed by 0 bases and 7 bases, with 3 bases remaining between them. CDR1 is SGHTA, CDR2 FQGNSA, per germline. The CDR3 loop spans 11 amino acids. The CDR3 is CASSLAYEAFF. CDR3 sequence (DNA): TGTGCCAGCAGCTTAGCGTATGAAGCTTTCTTT.

The rearrangement links TRBV7-2 to TRBJ1-2; 8 bases are a match to TRBD1. V was pared by 1 base and J by 3 bases, with 4 bases of the junction left unmatched. The CDR3 extends over 15 amino acids. Germline-derived CDR1 and CDR2 are SGHTA and FQGNSA. In DNA, the CDR3 is TGTGCCAGCAGCTTAGGGACAGGGAGTTACTATGGCTACACCTTC. This encodes CASSLGTGSYYGYTF.

The chain joins TRBV7-6 to TRBJ1-1; D not resolved. V was pared by 1 base and J by 0 bases, with 18 bases between. Germline lookup yields CDR1 SGHVS and CDR2 FNYEAQ. The CDR3 covers 18 residues. The CDR3 DNA follows: TGTGCCAGCAGCTTAGGCGGCGCTCTGGCAATACTGAACACTGAAGCTTTCTTT. Translated, it gives CASSLGGALAILNTEAFF.

The chain joins TRBV7-2 to TRBJ2-1; D gene uncertain. V dropped 8 bases and J dropped 9 bases, with 5 bases sitting between them. This CDR3 contains 9 residues. Germline V gene sequence: CDR1 SGHTA, CDR2 FQGNSA. The CDR3 DNA reads as TGTGCCAGCGGAGCTGAGCAGTTCTTC. Its protein is CASGAEQFF.

This clone has a handful of counts. The chain uses TRBV18 and TRBJ1-3; tentative D call: TRBD1 (6 bases). The V and J ends lost 3 bases and 7 bases respectively, with 13 bases between them. The CDR3 has 14 amino acids. Per germline, CDR1 KGHSH and CDR2 LQKENI. CDR3 bases: TGTGCCAGCTCACCGGCAGGGGAGGGGAACACCATATATTTT. This sequence encodes CASSPAGEGNTIYF.

The rearrangement joins TRBV6-2 or TRBV6-3 to TRBJ2-7; 7 bases match TRBD1. V trimming: 2 bases; J trimming: 6 bases; junction bases outside the gene matches: 1. Germline V gene data show CDR1 as MNHEY and CDR2 as SVGEGT. This CDR3 contains 12 residues. In nucleotides, the CDR3 is TGTGCCAGCAGTTACACAGGGGCCGAGCAGTACTTC. This gives the protein CASSYTGAEQYF.